The 27 T cell receptor beta chains given below trace back to one sample, sequenced in a study of siplizumab effects on memory and regulatory T cells. Some clones are missing from TCRdb's copy, which holds only in-frame ones; the method was immunoSEQ multiplex PCR. The sample consists of some 100,000 clones, around 90% of them appearing once. Material: Tregs sorted from blood. The source is a human donor in good health.

V usage is TRBV6-6 and J usage is TRBJ2-5; TRBD1 matches at 7 bases. The DNA end lines up better with TRBJ2-7; the J call may be wrong. Per the germline V gene, CDR1 is MNHNY and CDR2 is SVGAGI (reference sequence). The CDR3 is 14 residues long. In DNA, the CDR3 is TGTGCCAGCAGTTACGGGACAGCTCTCTACGAGCAGTACTTC. Its translation is CASSYGTALYEQYF.

V is TRBV7-2 and J is TRBJ2-5, with unresolved D. Germline V gene data show CDR1 as SGHTA and CDR2 as FQGNSA. The length of the CDR3 is 13 residues. V was shortened by 0 bases and J by 5 bases, with 7 bases between the two germline ends. The CDR3 region has the DNA TGTGCCAGCAGCTTAGCGGCACGGGAGACCCAGTACTTC. Its protein is CASSLAARETQYF.

The chain recombines TRBV5-4 with TRBJ2-3; D gene unclear. The CDR3 loop spans 13 amino acids. V lost 5 bases and J 0 bases, leaving 7 bases between the germline ends. CDR1 and CDR2 from the germline V gene are SGHNT and YYREEE (reference sequence). The CDR3 DNA reads TGTGCCAGCAGGCTTCAGAGCACAGATACGCAGTATTTT. As protein: CASRLQSTDTQYF.

The gene calls are TRBV7-3 and TRBJ2-1; either TRBD1 or TRBD2 may fit D (5 bases each). Per germline, CDR1 SGHTA and CDR2 FQGTGA. There are 16 residues in the CDR3. The V and J ends lost 1 base and 8 bases respectively, with 18 bases between them. CDR3 coding DNA: TGTGCCAGCAGCTTAATTCCAGCGATAGAGGGGTATGAGCAGTTCTTC. Translating gives CASSLIPAIEGYEQFF.

The chain links TRBV5-1 to TRBJ2-7, with unresolved D. Germline CDR1 reads SGHRS; CDR2 reads YFSETQ. The CDR3 length is 13 residues. Trimming removed 5 bases at V and 5 bases at J, with 14 bases between. CDR3 sequence: CASSVGDWDEQYF. The CDR3 nucleotides are TGCGCCAGCAGTGTTGGAGACTGGGACGAGCAGTACTTC.

The V and J genes are TRBV19 and TRBJ2-3; TRBD2 matches 7 bases. CDR1 is LNHDA, CDR2 SQIVND, per germline (reference sequence). CDR3 size: 14 residues. The V segment lost 4 bases and the J segment 3 bases; nucleotides outside the gene matches: 4. CDR3 sequence: CASSRAGVTDTQYF. The CDR3 DNA follows: TGTGCCAGTAGTAGGGCGGGAGTTACAGATACGCAGTATTTT.

The V and J genes are TRBV7-6 and TRBJ2-3; TRBD2 aligns across 7 bases. Germline V gene sequence: CDR1 SGHVS, CDR2 FNYEAQ. With V trimmed by 5 bases and J by 6 bases, 17 bases remained unmatched. This CDR3 comprises 17 residues. The CDR3 sequence: CASSGPRLLAEWDTQYF. DNA of the CDR3: TGTGCCAGCAGCGGACCGAGGCTGCTAGCGGAATGGGATACGCAGTATTTT.

This sequence joins TRBV7-9 and TRBJ2-7; no firm D call. Trimming left V 0 bases short and J 3 bases short, with 18 bases between. Looked up from germline, CDR1 is SEHNR and CDR2 is FQNEAQ (reference sequence). This CDR3 is built from 17 residues. Here the CDR3 reads CASSLAVINRVNYEQYF. The CDR3 coding sequence is TGTGCCAGCAGCTTAGCTGTCATTAACCGCGTAAACTACGAGCAGTACTTC.

V usage is TRBV5-5 and J usage is TRBJ2-3, with D tentatively TRBD1 (6 bases). Trimming stripped 0 bases from V and 3 bases from J, with 11 bases between. Germline values: CDR1 SGHKS, CDR2 YYEKEE (reference sequence). CDR3 length equals 15 residues. The CDR3 here is CASSLGTEITDTQYF. As DNA, the CDR3 is TGTGCCAGCAGCTTGGGGACAGAGATAACAGATACGCAGTATTTT.

This chain connects TRBV7-2 to TRBJ1-5; 8 nucleotides match TRBD1. The CDR3 spans 15 residues. Germline CDR1 reads SGHTA; CDR2 reads FQGNSA. The junction had 4 bases not matched to a gene; V was cut back by 1 base and J by 5 bases. CDR3 nucleotides: TGTGCCAGCAGCTTAGACAGGGGGTTACATCAGCCCCAGCATTTT. This translates into CASSLDRGLHQPQHF.

This chain uses TRBV10-2 with TRBJ2-3; 10 nucleotides align to TRBD2. The V gene end was trimmed by 9 bases and the J gene end by 6 bases; junction bases not matched to a gene: 9. The CDR3 length is 14 residues. Germline CDR1 is WSHSY and CDR2 is SAAADI. This chain's CDR3 is CASRTSGEWDTQYF. In nucleotides, the CDR3 is TGCGCCAGTAGGACTAGCGGAGAGTGGGATACGCAGTATTTT.

The chain is built from TRBV19 and TRBJ2-4; 7 bases match TRBD1. J gave up 9 bases and V 0 bases, and 8 bases lay outside the gene matches. Germline lookup yields CDR1 LNHDA and CDR2 SQIVND (reference sequence). The CDR3 sequence is 15 residues long. The CDR3 loop is CASSIDRDSGSIQYF. CDR3 bases: TGTGCCAGTAGTATAGACCGGGACAGTGGGTCCATTCAGTACTTC.

V and J are TRBV11-2 and TRBJ2-1; TRBD1 aligns across 9 bases. The CDR3 contains 17 residues. The ends lost 5 bases at V and 4 bases at J; junction bases unmatched: 12. The germline CDR1 and CDR2 sequences are SGHAT and FQNNGV. The CDR3 sequence is CASSPSGGTGLYNEQFF. CDR3 DNA: TGTGCCAGCAGCCCTTCTGGGGGGACAGGGTTATACAATGAGCAGTTCTTC.

The gene calls are TRBV5-1 and TRBJ2-7; D may be TRBD1 (6 bases). V lost 4 bases, J lost 3 bases, and 11 bases lay in between. There are 13 residues in the CDR3. Germline-derived CDR1 and CDR2 are SGHRS and YFSETQ. The CDR3: CASSADSGYEQYF. Written as DNA, the CDR3 is TGCGCCAGCAGCGCGGACAGCGGCTACGAGCAGTACTTC. The whole variable domain, filled in from reference TRBV5-1 and TRBJ2-7, reads KAGVTQTPRYLIKTRGQQVTLSCSPISGHRSVSWYQQTPGQGLQFLFEYFSETQRNKGNFPGRFSGRQFSNSRSEMNVSTLELGDSALYLCASSADSGYEQYFGPGTRLTVT.

The chain uses TRBV28 and TRBJ2-3; D is tentatively TRBD1 or TRBD2 (5 bases each). In germline, CDR1 is MDHEN, CDR2 SYDVKM. Trimming took off 7 bases at V and 4 bases at J, with 15 bases between the two ends. This CDR3 has 14 amino acids. CDR3 sequence reads: CASKRGVRPDTQYF. CDR3 in DNA: TGTGCCAGCAAAAGAGGGGTACGTCCAGATACGCAGTATTTT. The full variable domain, in which reference TRBV28 and TRBJ2-3 provide the parts outside the CDR3, is DVKVTQSSRYLVKRTGEKVFLECVQDMDHENMFWYRQDPGLGLRLIYFSYDVKMKEKGDIPEGYSVSREKKERFSLILESASTNQTSMYLCASKRGVRPDTQYFGPGTRLTVL.

The chain employs TRBV5-1 and TRBJ2-5; 10 bases agree with TRBD2. V lost 0 bases to trimming and J lost 5 bases; unmatched junction nucleotides: 13. This CDR3 is built from 18 residues. The germline V gene has CDR1 SGHRS and CDR2 YFSETQ. In DNA, the CDR3 is TGCGCCAGCAGCTTGGATGTAGCGGGAGGCCGAAGGTGGGAGACCCAGTACTTC. It encodes CASSLDVAGGRRWETQYF.

V is TRBV4-1 and J is TRBJ2-2; D perhaps matches TRBD2 (5 bases). Germline V gene lookup returns CDR1 MGHRA and CDR2 YSYEKL. The length of the CDR3 is 18 residues. V lost 1 base and J lost 3, with 18 bases in between. The CDR3 region is CASSQVGGWESDTGELFF. The CDR3 bases are TGCGCCAGCAGCCAAGTAGGCGGGTGGGAGTCGGACACCGGGGAGCTGTTTTTT.

A single count supports this clone. CDR3 amino acids: CASSLAGDFYGYTF. The CDR3, as DNA: TGCGCCAGCAGCTTGGCAGGGGACTTCTATGGCTACACCTTC. The V call is TRBV5-1, the J call TRBJ1-2; a possible D gene is TRBD1 (6 bases). The CDR3 runs 14 residues. The V gene lost 0 bases and the J gene lost 4 bases, with 10 bases spanning the gap. The germline V gene has CDR1 SGHRS and CDR2 YFSETQ.

As to this clone: One end of the junction does not line up with germline, which may come from a read error. The same CDR3 arises from other DNA sequences in this sample as well. The gene calls are TRBV2 and TRBJ1-4, with a weak D call TRBD1 (6 bases). The CDR3 totals 14 residues. CDR1 SNHLY and CDR2 FYNNEI come from the germline V gene. The CDR3 DNA follows: TGTGCCAGCAGCTTAAACAGGGATCAGGAAAAACTATTTTTT. Its translation is CASSLNRDQEKLFF.

The rearrangement links TRBV5-4 to TRBJ1-3; D gene uncertain. Germline CDR1 reads SGHNT; CDR2 reads YYREEE (reference sequence). This CDR3 spans 15 amino acids. Trimming took off 0 bases at V and 2 bases at J, with 9 bases between the two ends. The CDR3 DNA reads as TGTGCCAGCAGCTTGGACAGCGGACCTGGAAACACCATATATTTT. It specifies CASSLDSGPGNTIYF.

The genes are TRBV7-2 and TRBJ2-1; D possibly corresponds to TRBD1 (6 bases). Germline CDR1 and CDR2: SGHTA and FQGNSA. Trimming left V 5 bases short and J 8 bases short, with 10 bases between. CDR3 length: 12 residues. The CDR3 here is CASSPYRDEQFF. The CDR3 DNA reads TGTGCCAGCAGCCCATACAGGGATGAGCAGTTCTTC. Using reference TRBV7-2 and TRBJ2-1 for the parts outside the CDR3, the full variable domain is GAGVSQSPSNKVTEKGKDVELRCDPISGHTALYWYRQSLGQGLEFLIYFQGNSAPDKSGLPSDRFSAERTGGSVSTLTIQRTQQEDSAVYLCASSPYRDEQFFGPGTRLTVL.

The chain is built from TRBV5-4 and TRBJ1-2, with 8 bases lining up with TRBD1. Germline lookup yields CDR1 SGHNT and CDR2 YYREEE (reference sequence). The CDR3 contains 14 residues. J lost 1 base, V lost 4 bases, and 3 bases had no gene match. The DNA for the CDR3 is TGTGCCAGCAGCCAGGGGGCCTTTAACTATGGCTACACCTTC. This sequence encodes CASSQGAFNYGYTF.

The V call is TRBV7-3, the J call TRBJ2-5; no clear D. CDR1 SGHTA and CDR2 FQGTGA come from the germline V gene. The CDR3 totals 13 residues. V lost 2 bases and J lost 0, with 4 bases in between. The CDR3 coding sequence is TGTGCCAGCAGCTTACGCTACCAAGAGACCCAGTACTTC. This encodes CASSLRYQETQYF.

The gene calls are TRBV10-2 and TRBJ1-2; D is perhaps TRBD1 (5 bases). This CDR3 has 13 amino acids. Germline values: CDR1 WSHSY, CDR2 SAAADI. With 4 bases removed from V and 7 bases from J, the gap between germline ends came to 13 bases. CDR3 sequence reads: CASSAGRGVGYTF. The CDR3 region has the DNA TGCGCCAGCAGTGCTGGACGGGGGGTTGGCTACACCTTC.

The chain carries TRBV6-5 and TRBJ2-7, with 10 nucleotides matching TRBD1. There are 15 residues in the CDR3. V shed 0 bases, J shed 5 bases, and the junction held 4 bases outside the gene matches. CDR1 MNHEY and CDR2 SVGAGI come from the germline V gene. This chain's CDR3 is CASSYSWTGGHEQYF. DNA for the CDR3: TGTGCCAGCAGTTACTCGTGGACAGGGGGTCACGAGCAGTACTTC.

This sequence joins TRBV6-6 and TRBJ1-1; D is unclear. Germline CDR1 and CDR2: MNHNY and SVGAGI (reference sequence). With 8 bases removed from V and 6 bases from J, the gap between germline ends came to 10 bases. The CDR3 length is 11 residues. CDR3 residues: CASGRGAEAFF. The CDR3 region has the DNA TGTGCCAGCGGCCGTGGGGCTGAAGCTTTCTTT.

The chain employs TRBV4-2 and TRBJ2-2; TRBD2 is a possible D gene (5 bases). CDR3 length equals 15 residues. Germline CDR1 LGHNA, CDR2 YNFKEQ. V was pared by 0 bases and J by 1 base, with 6 bases between. CDR3 sequence: CASSQERVNTGELFF. CDR3 nucleotide sequence: TGTGCCAGCAGCCAAGAGCGGGTGAACACCGGGGAGCTGTTTTTT.